The sequence of this T cell receptor (beta chain) was determined in a study of blood T cell repertoires in COVID-19. Looking at the study overall: Samples taken during acute and convalescent COVID-19 were collected in the United States, Italy and Spain. PBMCs, B-cell-depleted T cells, or T cells were the source of the cDNA or gDNA that made up the material.

The CDR3 totals 15 residues. Germline V CDR1 and CDR2: GTSNPN, SVGIG (reference sequence). Trimming removed 1 base at V and 0 bases at J, with 11 bases between. Authors' processing steps: For nucleated cells, counts were estimated from reference gene primer amplification. Repertoires were generated with immunoSEQ multiplex PCR, while TCRdb's copy carries only in-frame clones and drops some. The DNA gave D and trimming, while V, J and clone size come from that table. Of approximately 250,000 clones in the sample, approximately 86% were seen once. This clone was seen only once. The sequenced material came from peripheral blood. The clonotype comes from a man aged 18-30 years with active or convalescent COVID-19. V is TRBV30 and J is TRBJ2-3; the D gene is possibly TRBD1 (5 bases). CDR3 bases: TGTGCCTGGAGTGAAGGGGTAACTAGCACAGATACGCAGTATTTT. Its translation is CAWSEGVTSTDTQYF.